These T cell receptor beta chains were read from a single sample in a study of OX40 agonist ivuxolimab in advanced cancers. Libraries were prepared by immunoSEQ multiplex PCR; TCRdb keeps only in-frame clonotypes and omits some of them. Of around 25,000 clones in the sample, 70% to 90% are singletons; the top ten hold about a quarter. This specimen consisted of CD4+ or CD8+ T cells sorted from blood, obtained in a trial of the OX40 agonist ivuxolimab. The receptor source for this set is an adult with an advanced solid tumor such as melanoma, head and neck, liver or kidney cancer. Each CDR3 is given with its conserved first and last residue. The D gene is left open where the match is weak. The size field is filled for only some rows; it gives once, few, many or a size class.

>once|NA|TRBV27|13|TRBJ1-1
TGTGCCAGCAGTTATGCAGGCAGTTCTGAAGCTTTCTTT
CASSYAGSSEAFF
>NA|NA|TRBV14|19|TRBJ1-1
TGTGCCAGCAGCCAAGACTCTATGGGGGGATGGATAATCAACACTGAAGCTTTCTTT
CASSQDSMGGWIINTEAFF
>NA|NA|TRBV7-9|12|TRBJ1-2
TGTGCCAGCAGCTTTCAGGGGCCGGGCTACACCTTC
CASSFQGPGYTF
>NA|TRBD2|TRBV9|16|TRBJ2-5
TGTGCCAGCAGCCCTAGCGGGGGGGATAACCAAGAGACCCAGTACTTC
CASSPSGGDNQETQYF
>once|TRBD1|TRBV13|14|TRBJ2-7
TGTGCCAGCAGTCCGGACAGGGGCTCCTACGAGCAGTACTTC
CASSPDRGSYEQYF
>NA|NA|TRBV19|17|TRBJ2-7
TGTGCCACCATCTTAGGGCCCGACAGCCCGAGAAGAGGCGAGCAGTACTTC
CATILGPDSPRRGEQYF
>NA|TRBD1|TRBV19|17|TRBJ2-1
TGTGCCAGTAGTACATTGGGACAGGGGAGAACCTACAATGAGCAGTTCTTC
CASSTLGQGRTYNEQFF
>NA|TRBD1|TRBV10-3|14|TRBJ1-1
TGTGCCATCAGTTTGACAGGGGTGAACACTGAAGCTTTCTTT
CAISLTGVNTEAFF
>NA|TRBD2|TRBV28|16|TRBJ2-3
TGTGCCAGCAGGGGGACTAGCGGGAGGGCCTGGGATACGCAGTATTTT
CASRGTSGRAWDTQYF
>NA|TRBD1|TRBV15|16|TRBJ2-2
TGTGCCACCAGCAGGCCGGGACAGGGGGTCACCGGGGAGCTGTTTTTT
CATSRPGQGVTGELFF
>NA|NA|TRBV7-8|18|TRBJ2-7
TGTGCCAGCAGCCCCCAATTGAGGGCACAGGTCAACACCTACGAGCAGTACTTC
CASSPQLRAQVNTYEQYF
>NA|NA|TRBV4-3|13|TRBJ2-3
TGCGCCAGCAGCCAAGGCCCGAAGGGGGCGCAGTATTTT
CASSQGPKGAQYF
>once|NA|TRBV10-1|15|TRBJ2-7
TGCGCCAGCAGTGAGCTGGCAGGGAGCTCCTACGAGCAGTACTTC
CASSELAGSSYEQYF
>NA|NA|TRBV6-6|16|TRBJ2-1
TGTGCCAGCAGTTACTACGTAGCGGAGGGGGACAATGAGCAGTTCTTC
CASSYYVAEGDNEQFF
>NA|TRBD2|TRBV6-5|13|TRBJ2-7
TGTGCCAGCAGACTAGCGGGACTCTACGAGCAGTACTTC
CASRLAGLYEQYF
>NA|TRBD1|TRBV30|14|TRBJ2-7
TGTGCCTGGAGTAACCGGGACAGCCCTCACGAGCAGTACTTC
CAWSNRDSPHEQYF
>NA|NA|TRBV2|13|TRBJ1-2
TGTGCCAGCAGTGAATGGCAACAGGCTGGCTACACCTTC
CASSEWQQAGYTF
>NA|NA|TRBV10-1|15|TRBJ1-5
TGCGCCAGCAGTGATTCGCCAGGGCTCGGTCAGCCCCAGCATTTT
CASSDSPGLGQPQHF
>NA|NA|TRBV10-2|11|TRBJ1-2
TGCGCCAGCAGTGAAGGTAATGGCTACACCTTC
CASSEGNGYTF
>NA|NA|TRBV27|14|TRBJ2-3
TGTGCCAGCAGTGTTACCTCTGATGCAGATACGCAGTATTTT
CASSVTSDADTQYF
>NA|NA|TRBV27|13|TRBJ1-1
TGTGCCAGCAGTTTAGGTAGGGACACTGAAGCTTTCTTT
CASSLGRDTEAFF
>NA|NA|TRBV7-8|10|TRBJ2-1
TGTGCCACCACTGGGAATGAGCAGTTCTTC
CATTGNEQFF
>NA|TRBD2|TRBV4-1|17|TRBJ2-7
TGCGCCAGCAGCCACCTGAGGACAGCGGGAGGGCCCTACGAGCAGTACTTC
CASSHLRTAGGPYEQYF
>NA|NA|TRBV5-4|15|TRBJ2-7
TGTGCCAGCAGTCAAACAGGGAGTTTAGCTTACGAGCAGTACTTC
CASSQTGSLAYEQYF
>NA|NA|TRBV9|13|TRBJ2-7
TGTGCCAGCAGCGTAGGAGAAAGATACGAGCAGTACTTC
CASSVGERYEQYF
>NA|TRBD2|TRBV19|13|TRBJ2-7
TGTGCAAGTAGTATAGCGGGGAACTACGAGCAGTACTTC
CASSIAGNYEQYF
>NA|TRBD1|TRBV9|15|TRBJ1-4
TGTGCCAGCAGCACCACAGGGGGCCATGGTGAAAAACTGTTTTTT
CASSTTGGHGEKLFF
>NA|TRBD2|TRBV6-6|13|TRBJ2-7
TGTGCCACCGGAGCGGGAGCCCCCTACGAGCAGTACTTC
CATGAGAPYEQYF
>once|NA|TRBV2|14|TRBJ1-5
TGTGCCAGCAGTGAAGAGACGCTAAATCAGCCCCAGCATTTT
CASSEETLNQPQHF
>NA|NA|TRBV4-1|15|TRBJ2-3
TGCGCCAGCAGCCAAGAGCGGAGGACCACAGATACGCAGTATTTT
CASSQERRTTDTQYF
>NA|NA|TRBV9|12|TRBJ2-5
TGTGCCAGCGGGCGGGGCGGAGAGACCCAGTACTTC
CASGRGGETQYF
>NA|NA|TRBV2|12|TRBJ1-1
TGTGCCATTGAGGAGGGGAGCACTGAAGCTTTCTTT
CAIEEGSTEAFF
>NA|NA|TRBV4-1|15|TRBJ1-6
TGCGCCAGCAGCCAAGATCCAGGGCGTAATTCACCCCTCCACTTT
CASSQDPGRNSPLHF
>NA|TRBD1|TRBV28|16|TRBJ1-3
TGTGCCAGCAGGCCACGACAGGGCCCACGTGGAAACACCATATATTTT
CASRPRQGPRGNTIYF
>NA|TRBD1|TRBV9|14|TRBJ1-4
TGTGCCAGCAGCCCGATAGGACAGGGAGAAAAACTGTTTTTT
CASSPIGQGEKLFF
>NA|NA|TRBV9|15|TRBJ2-5
TGTGCCAGCAGCGTATACGGGTCGGAACAAGAGACCCAGTACTTC
CASSVYGSEQETQYF
>NA|NA|TRBV5-6|13|TRBJ2-7
TGTGCCAGCAGCTTGGAGGAGTCTGACGAGCAGTACTTC
CASSLEESDEQYF
>NA|TRBD1|TRBV18|17|TRBJ2-7
TGTGCCAGCTCAAGCCCAATACCTTCAGGGGGCCAATACGAGCAGTACTTC
CASSSPIPSGGQYEQYF
>few|NA|TRBV4-1|12|TRBJ2-7
TGCGCCAGCAGCCAGACTACCTACGAGCAGTACTTC
CASSQTTYEQYF
>NA|NA|TRBV11-3|13|TRBJ1-6
TGTGCCAGCAGCTTAGATCTTGGGGCACCCCTCCACTTT
CASSLDLGAPLHF
>NA|TRBD1|TRBV5-5|16|TRBJ2-7
TGTGCCAGCAGCTTTAAGTCTACAGGGGATCCCTACGAGCAGTACTTC
CASSFKSTGDPYEQYF
>many|TRBD1|TRBV6-4|16|TRBJ2-1
TGTGCCAGCAGTGATACCCCGGGACAGGTCACGAATGAGCAGTTCTTC
CASSDTPGQVTNEQFF